The 25 T cell receptor beta chains below were found in one sample sequenced in a study of T-cell memory formation after mild COVID-19. TCRdb used MiXCR to reprocess the 5' RACE reads, holding one entry per CDR3 protein. The sample lists just over 350,000 distinct CDR3 sequences, approximately 15% seen once, with approximately 20% in the top ten. Sample: PBMCs or a T cell subset sorted from them (not recorded which). The receptor source for this set is a man aged 18 to 35 who had mild COVID-19 (a few samples of this study predate the infection). Cell type and time point are not known.

V gene TRBV7-9 combines with J gene TRBJ2-4, with a weak D call TRBD1 (6 bases). The CDR3 consists of 15 residues. CDR1 and CDR2 (germline): SEHNR, FQNEAQ (reference sequence). V lost 1 base and J 5 bases, leaving 12 bases between the germline ends. CDR3 protein: CASSLVGRGQNIQYF. The CDR3 DNA reads as TGTGCCAGCAGCTTAGTGGGCAGGGGCCAAAACATTCAGTACTTC.

The rearrangement joins TRBV27 to TRBJ2-5, with 10 bases that match TRBD2. The V gene's germline CDR1 is MNHEY and CDR2 SMNVEV (reference sequence). This CDR3 has 16 amino acids. Trimming at V came to 3 bases and at J to 6 bases, leaving 10 bases not matched to a gene. The CDR3 nucleotides are TGTGCCAGCAGTTTCCGCGCGAGCGGGGGGGGACAGACCCAGTACTTC. It codes for CASSFRASGGGQTQYF.

The table lists this clonotype with a few counts. The chain has TRBV4-3 and TRBJ2-3; D gene unclear. This CDR3 has 17 amino acids. The germline V and J ends were trimmed by 0 bases and 6 bases, with 19 bases remaining between them. Per the germline V gene, CDR1 is LGHNA and CDR2 is YSLEER. DNA for the CDR3: TGCGCCAGCAGCCAAGATCTCATGGGTGGTGGATCCGATACGCAGTATTTT. Its translation: CASSQDLMGGGSDTQYF.

The rearrangement links TRBV7-2 to TRBJ1-5; D might be TRBD1 (5 bases). The V gene lost 8 bases and the J gene lost 4 bases, with 9 bases spanning the gap. Germline V CDR1 and CDR2: SGHTA, FQGNSA. This CDR3 has 12 amino acids. The CDR3 loop is CASGWGNQPQHF. CDR3 DNA sequence: TGTGCCAGCGGATGGGGGAATCAGCCCCAGCATTTT. The full variable domain, completed using reference TRBV7-2 and TRBJ1-5, is GAGVSQSPSNKVTEKGKDVELRCDPISGHTALYWYRQSLGQGLEFLIYFQGNSAPDKSGLPSDRFSAERTGGSVSTLTIQRTQQEDSAVYLCASGWGNQPQHFGDGTRLSIL.

The gene calls are TRBV6-5 and TRBJ1-1; D remains ambiguous. There are 11 residues in the CDR3. The germline V gene has CDR1 MNHEY and CDR2 SVGAGI. Trimming left V 8 bases short and J 4 bases short, with 8 bases between. This CDR3 reads CASQVGTEAFF. The CDR3 coding sequence is TGTGCCAGCCAGGTTGGCACTGAAGCTTTCTTT.

V and J are TRBV5-1 and TRBJ2-1; a possible D gene is TRBD2 (5 bases). CDR1 and CDR2 from the germline V gene are SGHRS and YFSETQ. Trimming pared 6 bases from V and 0 bases from J, leaving 13 bases between. This CDR3 has 15 residues. In nucleotides, the CDR3 is TGCGCCAGCACCATGAGCGGTAGCTCCTACAATGAGCAGTTCTTC. Amino acid sequence: CASTMSGSSYNEQFF.

This clonotype showed up many times. The chain has TRBV4-1 and TRBJ1-1; D unresolved. In germline, CDR1 is MGHRA, CDR2 YSYEKL. The V gene lost 6 bases and the J gene lost 1 base, with 12 bases spanning the gap. This CDR3 has 14 amino acids. CDR3 protein: CASRGPLRNTEAFF. As DNA, the CDR3 is TGCGCCAGCAGGGGCCCGCTTCGGAACACTGAAGCTTTCTTT.

The V call is TRBV6-2 or TRBV6-3, the J call TRBJ2-2; D gene unclear. The CDR3 length is 12 residues. V was cut by 6 bases and J by 7 bases, with 9 bases left in between. Germline V gene sequence: CDR1 MNHEY, CDR2 SVGEGT. The CDR3 DNA reads as TGTGCCAGCAGCTGCTCGGTCGGGGAGCTGTTTTTT. Translated: CASSCSVGELFF.

This clonotype was detected ten times or more. The chain couples TRBV7-2 to TRBJ1-1; D not resolved. V lost 1 base, J lost 1 base, and 10 bases lay in between. CDR1 and CDR2 (germline): SGHTA, FQGNSA. CDR3 size: 15 residues. Here the CDR3 DNA reads TGTGCCAGCAGCTTAGAGGCGGGGAAGAACACTGAAGCTTTCTTT. Amino acids: CASSLEAGKNTEAFF.

V and J are TRBV20-1 and TRBJ1-2, with D perhaps matching TRBD1 (6 bases). Germline V gene lookup returns CDR1 DFQATT and CDR2 SNEGSKA (reference sequence). The V and J ends lost 2 bases and 6 bases respectively, with 13 bases between them. The CDR3 has 13 amino acids. The CDR3 nucleotides read TGCAGTGCTAGACGCCAGGGGTCCGATGGCTACACCTTC. It codes for CSARRQGSDGYTF.

This clonotype was counted a few times. The gene calls are TRBV4-3 and TRBJ2-2; 7 nucleotides match TRBD1. Germline V gene lookup returns CDR1 LGHNA and CDR2 YSLEER. There are 18 residues in the CDR3. Trimming took 0 bases from V and 1 from J; bases not matched to a gene: 8. In DNA, the CDR3 is TGCGCCAGCAGCCAAGAACGACAGGGAAAACTGAACACCGGGGAGCTGTTTTTT. Translated, it gives CASSQERQGKLNTGELFF.

The CDR3 region is CASSYSSGNTGELFF. CDR3 DNA sequence: TGTGCCAGCAGTTACTCGTCTGGGAACACCGGGGAGCTGTTTTTT. The V and J genes are TRBV6-5 and TRBJ2-2; unclear D gene. The CDR3 sequence is 15 residues long. The germline V gene has CDR1 MNHEY and CDR2 SVGAGI. The V gene lost 0 bases and the J gene lost 1 base, with 6 bases spanning the gap.

This sequence joins TRBV2 and TRBJ2-3, with 13 bases aligning to TRBD2. J gave up 2 bases and V 7 bases, and 9 bases lay outside the gene matches. CDR3 length: 17 residues. The V gene's germline CDR1 is SNHLY and CDR2 FYNNEI. CDR3 nucleotides: TGTGCCAGCATACGGACTAGCGGGGGCCCGTACACAGATACGCAGTATTTT. Translating gives CASIRTSGGPYTDTQYF.

This clonotype was counted at least ten times. The chain uses TRBV5-1 and TRBJ1-2; 8 positions match TRBD1. Germline-derived CDR1 and CDR2 are SGHRS and YFSETQ. The V segment lost 4 bases and the J segment 3 bases; nucleotides outside the gene matches: 5. The CDR3 runs 14 residues. The CDR3 bases are TGCGCCAGCAGCATCCCGGGACAGGACTATGGCTACACCTTC. As protein: CASSIPGQDYGYTF.

The chain employs TRBV4-3 and TRBJ1-2; D unclear. This CDR3 spans 16 amino acids. Deletions cut 0 bases from V and 2 bases from J, with 13 bases between. From germline, CDR1 is LGHNA and CDR2 YSLEER. For the CDR3, the DNA is TGCGCCAGCAGCCAAGAGATCGGCGGAGGGAACTATGGCTACACCTTC. Translating gives CASSQEIGGGNYGYTF.

The chain is built from TRBV30 and TRBJ2-1; 7 bases line up with TRBD2. The length of the CDR3 is 15 residues. CDR1 and CDR2 from the germline V gene are GTSNPN and SVGIG (reference sequence). Germline trimming cut 2 bases from V and 0 bases from J; bases unmatched to any gene: 4. For the CDR3, the DNA is TGTGCCTGGAGTTCGGGGGGAAGCTCCTACAATGAGCAGTTCTTC. As protein: CAWSSGGSSYNEQFF.

J is TRBJ2-3 and V is TRBV5-6; D is unresolved. V shed 0 bases and J shed 5 bases, with 19 bases lying between them. Germline lookup yields CDR1 SGHDT and CDR2 YYEEEE. The CDR3 sequence is 17 residues long. The CDR3 protein is CASSLEEWTDRGDTQYF. In DNA form, the CDR3 reads TGTGCCAGCAGCTTGGAGGAATGGACGGACCGCGGAGATACGCAGTATTTT. Drawing the rest from reference TRBV5-6 and TRBJ2-3, the complete variable domain is DAGVTQSPTHLIKTRGQQVTLRCSPKSGHDTVSWYQQALGQGPQFIFQYYEEEERQRGNFPDRFSGHQFPNYSSELNVNALLLGDSALYLCASSLEEWTDRGDTQYFGPGTRLTVL.

CDR3 nucleotide sequence: TGTGCCAGCAGCGCGAGTGGCCGCTACAATGAGCAGTTCTTC. Translating gives CASSASGRYNEQFF. The rearrangement links TRBV3-1 to TRBJ2-1; D is unclear. Trimming cost V 5 bases and J 3 bases, with 11 bases left between them. CDR1 and CDR2 (germline): LGHDT, YNNKEL (reference sequence). The CDR3 is made up of 14 amino acids.

This clonotype was observed at least ten times. This rearrangement joins TRBV12-3 or TRBV12-4 to TRBJ2-7, with D possibly being TRBD1 (6 bases). V was pared by 6 bases and J by 4 bases, with 16 bases between. The CDR3 is made up of 14 amino acids. The CDR3 region is CASSPRDIGYEQYF. The CDR3 DNA is TGTGCCAGCAGCCCCCGGGACATTGGATACGAGCAGTACTTC.

This clonotype has just a few counts. The chain carries TRBV7-2 and TRBJ2-5, with 12 bases identical to TRBD2. This CDR3 has 16 amino acids. The V gene's germline CDR1 is SGHTA and CDR2 FQGNSA. Germline trimming cut 5 bases from V and 5 bases from J; bases unmatched to any gene: 9. The CDR3 nucleotides are TGTGCCAGCAGCCAAGCTAGCGGGGGGGCCGGTGAGACCCAGTACTTC. Translated, it gives CASSQASGGAGETQYF. Based on the CDR3 plus reference TRBV7-2 and TRBJ2-5, the full variable domain is GAGVSQSPSNKVTEKGKDVELRCDPISGHTALYWYRQSLGQGLEFLIYFQGNSAPDKSGLPSDRFSAERTGGSVSTLTIQRTQQEDSAVYLCASSQASGGAGETQYFGPGTRLLVL.

V gene TRBV7-9 combines with J gene TRBJ2-1; tentative D call: TRBD1 (6 bases). CDR3 size: 16 residues. Trimming left V 4 bases short and J 2 bases short, with 15 bases between. Looked up from germline, CDR1 is SEHNR and CDR2 is FQNEAQ (reference sequence). As DNA, the CDR3 is TGTGCCAGCAGCTCCAGACAGGCTGGGACCTACAATGAGCAGTTCTTC. It translates to CASSSRQAGTYNEQFF.

In its sample, this clonotype was seen a few times. V gene TRBV24-1 combines with J gene TRBJ2-3; D could derive from TRBD1 or TRBD2 (5 bases each). Trimming shortened V by 2 bases and J by 2 bases, and 10 bases separated the two germline ends. This CDR3 is 15 amino acids long. The germline V gene has CDR1 KGHDR and CDR2 SFDVKD. CDR3 loop: CATSDSGGVTDTQYF. CDR3 bases: TGTGCCACCAGTGATTCTGGGGGAGTCACAGATACGCAGTATTTT.

As regards this clonotype: This may arise from a read error, as a much more abundant clone is one base away. The chain employs TRBV7-8 and TRBJ1-2; TRBD1 agrees at 7 bases. The J segment lost 8 bases and the V segment lost 6 bases, leaving 15 bases of the junction unmatched. The CDR3 is made up of 15 amino acids. Germline CDR1 reads SGHVS; CDR2 reads FQNEAQ. CDR3 nucleotides: TGTGCCAGCAGAACCGGGACAGAGATCTATGGCGGCTACACCTTC. Protein product: CASRTGTEIYGGYTF.

This clonotype was counted a few times. The chain has TRBV5-1 and TRBJ1-2; no firm D call. V gave up 4 bases and J gave up 3 bases, with 22 bases separating them. This CDR3 is built from 17 residues. Germline CDR1 SGHRS, CDR2 YFSETQ. The CDR3 sequence is CASSPAGTNPRYYGYTF. The CDR3 DNA follows: TGCGCCAGCAGCCCCGCCGGAACGAACCCCCGGTACTATGGCTACACCTTC. The whole variable domain, remainder taken from reference TRBV5-1 and TRBJ1-2, is KAGVTQTPRYLIKTRGQQVTLSCSPISGHRSVSWYQQTPGQGLQFLFEYFSETQRNKGNFPGRFSGRQFSNSRSEMNVSTLELGDSALYLCASSPAGTNPRYYGYTFGSGTRLTVV.

The gene calls are TRBV2 and TRBJ1-6, with D possibly matching TRBD1 (5 bases). Looked up from germline, CDR1 is SNHLY and CDR2 is FYNNEI. The V gene lost 7 bases and the J gene lost 8 bases, with 18 bases spanning the gap. The CDR3 spans 15 residues. The CDR3 is CASTPDGGSHSPLHF. DNA for the CDR3: TGTGCCAGCACCCCCGACGGGGGAAGCCATTCACCCCTCCACTTT. The variable domain in full, with the rest retrieved from reference TRBV2 and TRBJ1-6, is EPEVTQTPSHQVTQMGQEVILRCVPISNHLYFYWYRQILGQKVEFLVSFYNNEISEKSEIFDDQFSVERPDGSNFTLKIRSTKLEDSAMYFCASTPDGGSHSPLHFGNGTRLTVT.